The clone carrying this T cell receptor beta chain was seen many times. The sample is drawn from a study of prognosis after radiotherapy for stage I lung cancer. In the study overall: Patients with newly diagnosed primary stage I lung tumors numbered about 15, with several others having oligometastatic NSCLC after surgical resection of the primary tumor. In 3 to 5 fractions, radiotherapy was administered as SBRT with a biologically effective dose of at least 100 Gy.

Germline V CDR1 and CDR2: GTSNPN, SVGIG (reference sequence). Trimming shortened V by 2 bases and J by 5 bases, and 16 bases separated the two germline ends. CDR3 length: 16 residues. Multiplex PCR, run in two rounds, amplified TCR beta CDR3 from genomic DNA. Amplification in first-round PCR relied on primers specific to each TRBV and TRBJ gene. TCRdb reprocessed the multiplex PCR reads via MiXCR and lists one record per CDR3 protein. In the table there are around 14,000 distinct CDR3 sequences, 25% to 30% of which are singletons. The V call is TRBV30, the J call TRBJ1-6; D may be TRBD1 (5 bases). The specimen comprised PBMCs, sampled before or after stereotactic body radiation therapy (not recorded which). This clonotype was obtained from a donor at least 50 years old with non-small cell lung cancer. The CDR3: CAWSSGTWGNNSPLHF. CDR3 DNA: TGTGCCTGGAGTTCCGGGACTTGGGGTAATAATTCACCCCTCCACTTT.